This T cell receptor (beta chain) came from a study of control samples from healthy donors and cancer patients. Germline CDR1 reads SEHNR; CDR2 reads FQNEAQ (reference sequence). The germline V and J ends were trimmed by 3 bases and 3 bases, with 13 bases remaining between them. CDR3 length: 15 residues. Libraries were prepared by immunoSEQ multiplex PCR; TCRdb keeps only in-frame clonotypes and omits some of them. This table has more than 65,000 clones, over 65% appearing once. Sequencing was performed on blood. The TCR originated in a man aged 50 to 60 in good health. The chain employs TRBV7-9 and TRBJ2-3; D call uncertain. In DNA, the CDR3 is TGTGCCAGCAGCTTGGGGTCAGCACGAACAGATACGCAGTATTTT. Translated: CASSLGSARTDTQYF. The variable domain in full, with the rest retrieved from reference TRBV7-9 and TRBJ2-3, is DTGVSQNPRHKITKRGQNVTFRCDPISEHNRLYWYRQTLGQGPEFLTYFQNEAQLEKSRLLSDRFSAERPKGSFSTLEIQRTEQGDSAMYLCASSLGSARTDTQYFGPGTRLTVL.